This T cell receptor (beta chain) was identified during a study of CD8+CD57+ T cells in acquired aplastic anemia. Broader study findings: Found in both controls and patients were around 31 CD8+ CDR3 sequences.

As to this clonotype: Its antigen is unidentified. A much more abundant neighbour one base away suggests this may be a read error.

Germline loops: CDR1 SGHTA, CDR2 FQGNSA. CDR3 length equals 15 residues. Patients chosen for sequencing had CD8+CD57+ cells that had expanded, as shown by flow cytometry. Genomic DNA, serving as template, underwent TCR beta VDJ and CDR3 profiling. TCRdb re-called the reads with MiXCR, one entry per CDR3 protein. The sample carries 200,000 or so distinct CDR3 sequences, about half recorded once. Sequencing input: sorted CD4+, CD8+, or CD8+CD57+ T cells (not recorded which) from PBMCs. This receptor was identified in a human donor with aplastic anemia. The chain combines TRBV7-2 with TRBJ2-1; 7 bases match TRBD2. The CDR3 loop reads CASSLIRGEYNERFF. The CDR3 DNA sequence: TGTGCCAGCAGCTTAATCCGGGGGGAGTACAATGAGCGGTTCTTC. Full variable domain (missing parts from reference TRBV7-2 and TRBJ2-1): GAGVSQSPSNKVTEKGKDVELRCDPISGHTALYWYRQSLGQGLEFLIYFQGNSAPDKSGLPSDRFSAERTGGSVSTLTIQRTQQEDSAVYLCASSLIRGEYNERFFGPGTRLTVL.